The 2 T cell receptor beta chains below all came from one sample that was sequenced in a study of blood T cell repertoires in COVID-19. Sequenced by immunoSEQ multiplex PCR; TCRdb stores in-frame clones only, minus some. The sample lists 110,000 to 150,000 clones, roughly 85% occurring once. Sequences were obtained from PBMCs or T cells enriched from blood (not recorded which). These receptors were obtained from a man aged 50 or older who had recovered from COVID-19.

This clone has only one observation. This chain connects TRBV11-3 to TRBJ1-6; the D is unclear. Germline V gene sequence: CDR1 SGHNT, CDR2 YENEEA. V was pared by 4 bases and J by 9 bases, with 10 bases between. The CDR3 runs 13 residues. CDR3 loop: CASSSGPSSPLHF. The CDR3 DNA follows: TGTGCCAGCAGCTCTGGGCCTTCTTCACCCCTCCACTTT.

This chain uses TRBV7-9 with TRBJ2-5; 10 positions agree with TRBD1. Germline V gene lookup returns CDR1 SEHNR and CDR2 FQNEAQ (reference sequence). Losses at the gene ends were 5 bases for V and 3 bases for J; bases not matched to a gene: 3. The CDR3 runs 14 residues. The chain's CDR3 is CASSPTGGEETQYF. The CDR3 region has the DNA TGTGCCAGCAGCCCGACAGGGGGCGAAGAGACCCAGTACTTC.